This T cell receptor beta chain was profiled in a study of CD8 T cells in ankylosing spondylitis. Overall study results and limits: Past research had described some motif variants in reactive arthritis synovial fluid and blood.

V shed 1 base and J 6 bases; nucleotides not matched to a gene: 10. The CDR3 covers 17 residues. The germline CDR1 and CDR2 sequences are SGHKS and YYEKEE (reference sequence). On this clonotype itself: Its target is not known.

MiXCR, applied by TCRdb to the 5' RACE reads, yields one record per CDR3 protein. This repertoire shows about 160,000 distinct CDR3 sequences, about 18% found once; its top ten account for approximately 7.8%. The TCR sequence derives from a male donor with ankylosing spondylitis or in good health (not recorded which). The rearrangement joins TRBV5-5 to TRBJ2-2; 9 nucleotides match TRBD2. Sequenced input: blood, either unsorted or a sorted T cell fraction (not recorded which). CDR3: CASSLPPSGIRAGELFF. As DNA, the CDR3 is TGTGCCAGCAGCTTGCCTCCTAGCGGGATACGGGCCGGGGAGCTGTTTTTT. Full variable domain (outside the CDR3, taken from reference TRBV5-5 and TRBJ2-2): DAGVTQSPTHLIKTRGQQVTLRCSPISGHKSVSWYQQVLGQGPQFIFQYYEKEERGRGNFPDRFSARQFPNYSSELNVNALLLGDSALYLCASSLPPSGIRAGELFFGEGSRLTVL.